The 21 T cell receptor beta chains below were found in one sample sequenced in a study of blood T cell repertoires in COVID-19. This table comes from immunoSEQ multiplex PCR, and its TCRdb copy is limited to in-frame clones, with some not included. The table includes about 120,000 clones, about nine tenths detected once. Sequencing was carried out using peripheral blood. The receptors come from a human donor with active COVID-19. The donor label of this sample is uncertain.

The chain links TRBV19 to TRBJ2-1, with 7 bases lining up with TRBD2. The V gene end was trimmed by 6 bases and the J gene end by 0 bases; junction bases not matched to a gene: 14. The CDR3 is 18 amino acids. Germline CDR1 LNHDA, CDR2 SQIVND (reference sequence). CDR3 sequence reads: CASRESWVSGDSYNEQFF. CDR3 nucleotides: TGTGCCAGTAGAGAGAGTTGGGTCAGCGGGGACTCCTACAATGAGCAGTTCTTC. Variable domain in full (rest from reference TRBV19 and TRBJ2-1): DGGITQSPKYLFRKEGQNVTLSCEQNLNHDAMYWYRQDPGQGLRLIYYSQIVNDFQKGDIAEGYSVSREKKESFPLTVTSAQKNPTAFYLCASRESWVSGDSYNEQFFGPGTRLTVL.

The DNA of the CDR3 is TGCGCCAGCGGGGACAACTCTAATGAAAAACTGTTTTTT. Encoded protein: CASGDNSNEKLFF. V and J are TRBV10-2 and TRBJ1-4, with D perhaps matching TRBD1 (6 bases). In germline, CDR1 is WSHSY, CDR2 SAAADI. This CDR3 comprises 13 residues. V lost 8 bases to trimming and J lost 3 bases, with 10 bases between them.

The V call is TRBV5-1, the J call TRBJ2-7, with D tentatively TRBD1 (5 bases). V was cut by 0 bases and J by 2 bases, with 12 bases left in between. This CDR3 is built from 15 residues. Per the germline V gene, CDR1 is SGHRS and CDR2 is YFSETQ. The CDR3 DNA reads as TGCGCCAGCAGCTTGGTGGCAGGACAAACCTACGAGCAGTACTTC. Its protein product is CASSLVAGQTYEQYF.

The chain is built from TRBV7-2 and TRBJ2-1; TRBD1 might be the D (5 bases). V lost 4 bases and J lost 7, with 8 bases in between. The germline gives CDR1 SGHTA, CDR2 FQGNSA. This CDR3 is 12 amino acids long. CDR3 loop: CASSYQGNEQFF. The CDR3 DNA reads TGTGCCAGCAGCTACCAGGGTAATGAGCAGTTCTTC.

The genes are TRBV14 and TRBJ1-6, with D possibly TRBD1 on 6 matching bases. The CDR3 sequence is 16 residues long. Per the germline V gene, CDR1 is SGHDN and CDR2 is FVKESK. V was trimmed by 0 bases and J by 9 bases, leaving 15 bases between them. CDR3 region: CASSQDRWGRGSPLHF. For the CDR3, the DNA is TGTGCCAGCAGCCAAGATCGTTGGGGGCGAGGTTCACCCCTCCACTTT.

The chain recombines TRBV21-1 with TRBJ1-3. TRBV21-1 is a documented pseudogene. The CDR3 sequence is 17 residues long. The CDR3, as DNA: TGTGCCAGCAGCACCCCCTTAGGACTCAACTCTGGAAACACCATATATTTT. Protein: CASSTPLGLNSGNTIYF.

This chain links TRBV6-5 with TRBJ2-1; D perhaps matches TRBD2 (7 bases). V was pared by 6 bases and J by 6 bases, with 18 bases between. The germline V gene encodes CDR1 MNHEY and CDR2 SVGAGI. The CDR3 extends over 15 amino acids. CDR3 amino acids: CASRMRGGPLNEQFF. CDR3 nucleotides: TGTGCCAGCAGAATGAGGGGGGGCCCCCTCAATGAGCAGTTCTTC.

The rearrangement links TRBV28 to TRBJ1-1, with no clear D. Germline CDR1 MDHEN, CDR2 SYDVKM. V lost 11 bases, J lost 3 bases, and 16 bases lay in between. The CDR3 extends over 13 amino acids. CDR3 region: CAYSRRRDTEAFF. The CDR3 nucleotides read TGTGCCTACAGTCGGAGGAGGGACACTGAAGCTTTCTTT.

The V call is TRBV9, the J call TRBJ2-5, with D possibly TRBD2 on 6 matching bases. The CDR3 has 17 amino acids. Germline V gene sequence: CDR1 SGDLS, CDR2 YYNGEE. Trimming pared 4 bases from V and 4 bases from J, leaving 23 bases between. The CDR3 loop is CASSPVDSDSSGETQYF. CDR3 coding DNA: TGTGCCAGCAGCCCCGTAGATAGTGACAGTAGCGGAGAGACCCAGTACTTC.

The chain uses TRBV4-1 and TRBJ1-1; possible D gene TRBD1, 6 bases. The CDR3 length is 15 residues. Looked up from germline, CDR1 is MGHRA and CDR2 is YSYEKL. Trimming took off 2 bases at V and 0 bases at J, with 10 bases between the two ends. Written as DNA, the CDR3 is TGCGCCAGCAGCCAATCGGACAGACTGAACACTGAAGCTTTCTTT. Its protein product is CASSQSDRLNTEAFF.

Only one count was recorded for this clone. The chain combines TRBV6-2 or TRBV6-3 with TRBJ2-6, with 8 positions matching TRBD2. The length of the CDR3 is 18 residues. V was pared by 2 bases and J by 2 bases, with 8 bases of the junction left unmatched. Germline V CDR1 and CDR2: MNHEY, SVGEGT. The CDR3 coding sequence is TGTGCCAGCAGTTACCTCGGGGGGGCTTTAACTGGGGCCAACGTCCTGACTTTC. Amino acid sequence: CASSYLGGALTGANVLTF.

The rearrangement uses TRBV5-1 and TRBJ2-5, with 9 bases matching TRBD2. With 0 bases clipped from V and 2 bases from J, the junction kept 8 bases outside the gene matches. This CDR3 contains 17 residues. CDR1 is SGHRS and CDR2 is YFSETQ in the germline V gene. The CDR3 spells CASSLADWLAGQETQYF. CDR3 nucleotide sequence: TGCGCCAGCAGCTTGGCCGACTGGCTAGCGGGGCAAGAGACCCAGTACTTC.

The chain is built from TRBV19 and TRBJ1-5; 9 nucleotides agree with TRBD1. V lost 5 bases to trimming and J lost 2 bases; unmatched junction nucleotides: 13. CDR3 size: 18 residues. Germline V lookup: CDR1 LNHDA, CDR2 SQIVND (reference sequence). CDR3 amino acids: CASSVLRTGARGNQPQHF. In DNA form, the CDR3 reads TGTGCCAGTAGTGTTCTAAGGACAGGGGCAAGAGGCAATCAGCCCCAGCATTTT.

This sequence joins TRBV9 and TRBJ1-2, with TRBD1 matching over 7 bases. The CDR3 runs 14 residues. Germline assignment: CDR1 SGDLS and CDR2 YYNGEE. Trimming took 3 bases from V and 3 from J; bases not matched to a gene: 5. The CDR3 DNA is TGTGCCAGCAGCGCTTTACAGGGGCACTATGGCTACACCTTC. Protein sequence: CASSALQGHYGYTF.

The chain carries TRBV10-3 and TRBJ1-1, with 7 bases identical to TRBD1. The CDR3 is 14 amino acids. Per the germline V gene, CDR1 is ENHRY and CDR2 is SYGVKD. Trimming removed 7 bases from V and 0 bases from J; junction bases left unmatched: 5. The CDR3 loop is CAIKGTGVNTEAFF. The DNA for the CDR3 is TGTGCCATCAAAGGCACAGGGGTGAACACTGAAGCTTTCTTT.

V is TRBV7-9 and J is TRBJ2-5, with 10 positions matching TRBD1. The CDR3 loop spans 15 amino acids. V was clipped by 6 bases and J by 5 bases; unmatched bases: 9. Looked up from germline, CDR1 is SEHNR and CDR2 is FQNEAQ (reference sequence). The CDR3 DNA sequence: TGTGCCAGCAGTCCTGGACAGGGGGGACAGGAGACCCAGTACTTC. Translation: CASSPGQGGQETQYF.

The genes are TRBV12-2 and TRBJ1-1. TRBV12-2 is annotated as a pseudogene. The CDR3 is made up of 18 amino acids. The CDR3 DNA follows: TGTGCAAGTCGCTTAGTCCGTTGCAGACCTGGAGGGATCCCTGAAGCTTTCTTT. Its translation is CASRLVRCRPGGIPEAFF.

The chain joins TRBV19 to TRBJ1-2, with D hard to call. The CDR3 sequence is 14 residues long. V lost 5 bases and J 3 bases, leaving 13 bases between the germline ends. Germline V CDR1 and CDR2: LNHDA, SQIVND (reference sequence). The CDR3 reads CASSLGLRDYGYTF. The CDR3 region has the DNA TGTGCCAGTAGTCTGGGCCTGCGGGACTATGGCTACACCTTC.

This chain connects TRBV18 to TRBJ2-2, with 10 bases identical to TRBD1. V was pared by 4 bases and J by 3 bases, with 2 bases of the junction left unmatched. In germline, CDR1 is KGHSH, CDR2 LQKENI. The CDR3 is 15 amino acids. CDR3 coding DNA: TGTGCCAGCTCACGGGACAGGGGAGACACCGGGGAGCTGTTTTTT. It yields the protein CASSRDRGDTGELFF.

J is TRBJ2-7 and V is TRBV19, with D tentatively TRBD1 (6 bases). Deletions cut 2 bases from V and 1 base from J, with 12 bases between. The germline V gene has CDR1 LNHDA and CDR2 SQIVND (reference sequence). This CDR3 contains 15 residues. The CDR3 DNA reads TGTGCCAGTAGTATATTGGCAGGGGAATCCTACGAGCAGTACTTC. Translating it yields CASSILAGESYEQYF.

The chain employs TRBV5-1 and TRBJ2-7, with D possibly matching TRBD2 (6 bases). The CDR3 runs 15 residues. V was clipped by 0 bases and J by 5 bases, with 15 bases between them. Germline CDR1 reads SGHRS; CDR2 reads YFSETQ. The CDR3 region is CASSLAGGEWDEQYF. The CDR3 bases are TGCGCCAGCAGCTTGGCAGGAGGGGAGTGGGACGAGCAGTACTTC.